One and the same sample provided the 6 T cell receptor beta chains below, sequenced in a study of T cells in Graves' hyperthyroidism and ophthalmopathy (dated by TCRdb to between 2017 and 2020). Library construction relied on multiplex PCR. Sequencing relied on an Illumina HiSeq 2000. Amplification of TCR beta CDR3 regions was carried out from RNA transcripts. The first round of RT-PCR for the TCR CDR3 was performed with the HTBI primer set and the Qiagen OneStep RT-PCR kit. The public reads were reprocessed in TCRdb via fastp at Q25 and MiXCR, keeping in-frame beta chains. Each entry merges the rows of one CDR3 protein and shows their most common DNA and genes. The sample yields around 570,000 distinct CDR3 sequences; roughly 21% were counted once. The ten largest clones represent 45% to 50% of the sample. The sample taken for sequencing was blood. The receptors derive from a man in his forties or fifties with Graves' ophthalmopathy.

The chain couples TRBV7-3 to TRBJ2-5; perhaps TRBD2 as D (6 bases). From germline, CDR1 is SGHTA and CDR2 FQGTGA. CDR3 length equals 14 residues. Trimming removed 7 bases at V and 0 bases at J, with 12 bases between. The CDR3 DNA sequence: TGTGCCAGCACCCGGGACTCCAACCAAGAGACCCAGTACTTC. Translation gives CASTRDSNQETQYF.

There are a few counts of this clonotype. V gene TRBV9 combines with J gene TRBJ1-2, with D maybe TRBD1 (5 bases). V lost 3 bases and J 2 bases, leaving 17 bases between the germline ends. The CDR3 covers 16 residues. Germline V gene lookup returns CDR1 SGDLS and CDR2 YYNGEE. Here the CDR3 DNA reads TGTGCCAGCAGCGGAGCCGGGGCCTTAGACAACTATGGCTACACCTTC. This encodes CASSGAGALDNYGYTF. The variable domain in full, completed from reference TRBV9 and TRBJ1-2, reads DSGVTQTPKHLITATGQRVTLRCSPRSGDLSVYWYQQSLDQGLQFLIQYYNGEERAKGNILERFSAQQFPDLHSELNLSSLELGDSALYFCASSGAGALDNYGYTFGSGTRLTVV.

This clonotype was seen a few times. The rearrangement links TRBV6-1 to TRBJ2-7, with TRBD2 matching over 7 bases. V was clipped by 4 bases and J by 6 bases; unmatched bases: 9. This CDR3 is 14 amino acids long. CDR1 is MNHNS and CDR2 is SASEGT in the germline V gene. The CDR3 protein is CASSVWEGTFEQYF. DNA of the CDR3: TGTGCCAGCAGTGTGTGGGAGGGTACATTCGAGCAGTACTTC.

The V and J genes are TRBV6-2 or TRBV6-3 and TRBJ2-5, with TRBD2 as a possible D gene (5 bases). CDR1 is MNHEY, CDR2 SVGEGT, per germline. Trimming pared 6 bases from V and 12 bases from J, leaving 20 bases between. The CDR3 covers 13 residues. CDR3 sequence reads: CASSSGGLDSEYF. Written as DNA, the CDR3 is TGTGCCAGCAGCTCCGGTGGACTCGACTCGGAGTACTTC.

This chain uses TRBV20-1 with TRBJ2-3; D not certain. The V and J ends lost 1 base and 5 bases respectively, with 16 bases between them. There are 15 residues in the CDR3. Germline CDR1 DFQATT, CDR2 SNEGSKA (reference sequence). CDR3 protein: CSARVRIAPGDTQYF. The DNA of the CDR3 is TGCAGTGCTAGAGTTAGGATAGCCCCCGGAGATACGCAGTATTTT.

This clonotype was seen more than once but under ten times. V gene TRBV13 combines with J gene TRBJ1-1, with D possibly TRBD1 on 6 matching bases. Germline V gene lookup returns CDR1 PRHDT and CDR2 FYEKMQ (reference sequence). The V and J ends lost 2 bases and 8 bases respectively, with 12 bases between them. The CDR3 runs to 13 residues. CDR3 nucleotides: TGTGCCAGCAGCTTACCGGACCAGGGGGAAGCTTTCTTT. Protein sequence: CASSLPDQGEAFF.